These 30 T cell receptor beta chains were sequenced from one sample in a study of T cell changes during pregnancy in multiple sclerosis. Clones were sequenced by immunoSEQ multiplex PCR, and TCRdb holds only the in-frame ones, with some missing. The sample lists approximately 50,000 clones; 80% to 95% were seen once. Sequencing used CD4+ T cells from peripheral blood mononuclear cells, obtained in the third trimester of pregnancy. The origin of the receptors is a female donor with multiple sclerosis, enrolled in a pregnancy study.

This clone was found once. V and J are TRBV29-1 and TRBJ2-1, with TRBD2 matching over 13 bases. V lost 5 bases and J lost 7; bases outside the gene matches: 14. Looked up from germline, CDR1 is SQVTM and CDR2 is ANQGSEA. The CDR3 is made up of 17 amino acids. As DNA, the CDR3 is TGCAGCGTTACGGCCCCGGCACTAGCGGGAGGGTTGAATGAGCAGTTCTTC. Translation gives CSVTAPALAGGLNEQFF.

This clone was seen once. This sequence joins TRBV7-2 and TRBJ1-1; D gene ambiguous. The CDR3 is 12 residues long. Germline V gene data show CDR1 as SGHTA and CDR2 as FQGNSA. The V gene lost 3 bases and the J gene lost 2 bases, with 4 bases spanning the gap. CDR3 nucleotide sequence: TGTGCCAGCAGCTTTTCTAACACTGAAGCTTTCTTT. Its protein product is CASSFSNTEAFF.

This chain joins TRBV9 and TRBJ1-6; tentatively, D is TRBD1 (6 bases). The ends were cut back, 0 bases at V and 6 bases at J, with 10 bases in the middle. The CDR3 contains 15 residues. Looked up from germline, CDR1 is SGDLS and CDR2 is YYNGEE. For the CDR3, the DNA is TGTGCCAGCAGCGTAGCGGACAGAACTAATTCACCCCTCCACTTT. As protein: CASSVADRTNSPLHF.

V and J are TRBV27 and TRBJ2-6, with 11 positions matching TRBD1. V gave up 3 bases and J gave up 2 bases; unmatched junction bases: 6. From germline, CDR1 is MNHEY and CDR2 SMNVEV (reference sequence). The CDR3 sequence is 18 residues long. This CDR3 reads CASSLAGQGAPGANVLTF. The CDR3 DNA is TGTGCCAGCAGTTTGGCTGGACAGGGGGCCCCTGGGGCCAACGTCCTGACTTTC.

This CDR3 reads CASSFVPAAGGQYEQYF. CDR3 bases: TGTGCCAGCAGCTTTGTCCCTGCCGCGGGAGGTCAATACGAGCAGTACTTC. The rearrangement uses TRBV7-8 and TRBJ2-7, with TRBD2 identical over 8 bases. CDR1 and CDR2 (germline): SGHVS, FQNEAQ. The CDR3 runs 17 residues. The ends lost 3 bases at V and 4 bases at J; junction bases unmatched: 14.

This clone turned up a few times. This chain connects TRBV14 to TRBJ2-5, with D perhaps matching TRBD1 (6 bases). V lost 4 bases and J lost 7, with 16 bases in between. This CDR3 comprises 14 residues. From germline, CDR1 is SGHDN and CDR2 FVKESK. CDR3 nucleotides: TGTGCCAGCAGCCCCGGGACAAGGCTAAGGACCCAGTACTTC. Its protein product is CASSPGTRLRTQYF.

V and J are TRBV4-3 and TRBJ2-1, with a weak D call TRBD2 (5 bases). Germline values: CDR1 LGHNA, CDR2 YSLEER. The CDR3 runs to 15 residues. Deletions cut 4 bases from V and 0 bases from J, with 10 bases between. CDR3 bases: TGCGCCAGCAGCCTGGACTCGACCTCCTACAATGAGCAGTTCTTC. The encoded protein is CASSLDSTSYNEQFF.

The V call is TRBV18, the J call TRBJ2-1; 14 nucleotides agree with TRBD2. Germline trimming cut 6 bases from V and 0 bases from J; bases unmatched to any gene: 10. Germline V gives CDR1 KGHSH, CDR2 LQKENI. The CDR3 length is 19 residues. For the CDR3, the DNA is TGTGCCAGCTCTTCAACGGGACTAGCGGGAGAGGGCTCCTACAATGAGCAGTTCTTC. Its translation is CASSSTGLAGEGSYNEQFF.

The chain couples TRBV6-5 to TRBJ1-2; tentative D call: TRBD1 (6 bases). This CDR3 is 16 amino acids long. Germline V CDR1 and CDR2: MNHEY, SVGAGI. Between the trimmed V and J ends, which lost 2 bases and 5 bases, there was a span of 18 bases. The CDR3 DNA is TGTGCCAGCAGTTACCGGACAGTCGGCCCCACTTATGGCTACACCTTC. It codes for CASSYRTVGPTYGYTF.

This clone was picked up a small number of times. The CDR3 DNA sequence: TGCAGCGTCGTTCCCACGGGAGGGTGGAACACTGAAGCTTTCTTT. Translated, it gives CSVVPTGGWNTEAFF. The chain has TRBV29-1 and TRBJ1-1; no clear D. Trimming left V 6 bases short and J 1 base short, with 18 bases between. Germline V CDR1 and CDR2: SQVTM, ANQGSEA. The CDR3 length is 15 residues.

This clone is a singleton in its sample. The chain has TRBV5-1 and TRBJ1-4; no clear D. The V gene's germline CDR1 is SGHRS and CDR2 YFSETQ. This CDR3 spans 17 amino acids. V shed 4 bases and J shed 10 bases, with 26 bases lying between them. CDR3 in DNA: TGCGCCAGCAGCGCCCAGGAGGGCCCTCGCGCCTCGGGAAAACTGTTTTTT. Protein sequence: CASSAQEGPRASGKLFF.

This clone was counted once. The chain uses TRBV7-8 and TRBJ2-1, with TRBD2 identical over 10 bases. The J segment lost 9 bases and the V segment lost 1 base, leaving 6 bases of the junction unmatched. CDR1 is SGHVS and CDR2 is FQNEAQ in the germline V gene. This CDR3 region has 15 residues. The CDR3 loop reads CASSLVLLAGGEQFF. The CDR3, as DNA: TGTGCCAGCAGCTTAGTTTTGTTAGCGGGAGGTGAGCAGTTCTTC.

The chain employs TRBV18 and TRBJ1-1; possible D gene TRBD1, 6 bases. From germline, CDR1 is KGHSH and CDR2 LQKENI. The CDR3 runs to 14 residues. With 1 base removed from V and 4 bases from J, the gap between germline ends came to 10 bases. As DNA, the CDR3 is TGTGCCAGCTCACCACGAGACAGGACCACTGAAGCTTTCTTT. It specifies CASSPRDRTTEAFF.

The gene calls are TRBV10-3 and TRBJ2-7; TRBD1 aligns across 12 bases. Germline assignment: CDR1 ENHRY and CDR2 SYGVKD. This CDR3 is 24 amino acids long. J lost 2 bases, V lost 6 bases, and 32 bases had no gene match. CDR3 sequence reads: CAIRHLLTGTGGAGGGRNPYEQYF. CDR3 coding DNA: TGTGCCATCAGGCACCTTCTCACCGGGACAGGGGGCGCCGGGGGCGGGAGGAATCCCTACGAGCAGTACTTC.

The genes are TRBV5-1 and TRBJ2-7; 8 bases are shared with TRBD2. The junction had 9 bases not matched to a gene; V was cut back by 3 bases and J by 7 bases. The germline gives CDR1 SGHRS, CDR2 YFSETQ. The CDR3 is 14 residues long. In nucleotides, the CDR3 is TGCGCCAGCAGCTCCCCCGGGGGGGCTGGAGAGCAGTACTTC. Translation: CASSSPGGAGEQYF.

The chain uses TRBV29-1 and TRBJ1-4; 8 bases line up with TRBD1. CDR3 length: 13 amino acids. The V gene end was trimmed by 7 bases and the J gene end by 10 bases; junction bases not matched to a gene: 11. Germline values: CDR1 SQVTM, CDR2 ANQGSEA. CDR3 loop: CSAVDRAVGKLFF. CDR3 nucleotides: TGCAGCGCTGTGGACAGGGCGGTGGGAAAACTGTTTTTT. The full variable domain, completed using reference TRBV29-1 and TRBJ1-4, is SAVISQKPSRDICQRGTSLTIQCQVDSQVTMMFWYRQQPGQSLTLIATANQGSEATYESGFVIDKFPISRPNLTFSTLTVSNMSPEDSSIYLCSAVDRAVGKLFFGSGTQLSVL.

The chain is built from TRBV6-1 and TRBJ1-5; D is possibly TRBD1 (5 bases). Germline CDR1 is MNHNS and CDR2 is SASEGT. The CDR3 contains 12 residues. V was trimmed by 8 bases and J by 7 bases, leaving 12 bases between them. CDR3 in amino acids: CASRDGGQPQHF. Here the CDR3 DNA reads TGTGCCAGCCGGGACGGGGGACAGCCCCAGCATTTT.

This clone was counted a few times. V and J are TRBV28 and TRBJ2-1; 8 bases match TRBD2. Unmatched junction bases numbered 15, after V lost 5 bases and J lost 3 bases. The CDR3 is made up of 18 amino acids. Per the germline V gene, CDR1 is MDHEN and CDR2 is SYDVKM. The CDR3 reads CASSDGLAPLAFYNEQFF. In nucleotides, the CDR3 is TGTGCCAGCAGTGATGGACTAGCCCCTCTGGCCTTCTACAATGAGCAGTTCTTC.

The V and J genes are TRBV4-3 and TRBJ2-2, with D maybe TRBD2 (7 bases). CDR1 is LGHNA and CDR2 is YSLEER in the germline V gene. V lost 0 bases and J 2 bases, leaving 16 bases between the germline ends. This CDR3 has 18 amino acids. The CDR3 bases are TGCGCCAGCAGCCAAGATCCGCGGGGGCCGATTAACACCGGGGAGCTGTTTTTT. Translating it yields CASSQDPRGPINTGELFF.

The chain uses TRBV6-1 and TRBJ2-1, with a tentative D call TRBD2 (5 bases). Deletions cut 6 bases from V and 0 bases from J, with 9 bases between. This CDR3 spans 14 amino acids. CDR1 MNHNS and CDR2 SASEGT come from the germline V gene. CDR3 sequence: CASSRGFSYNEQFF. The CDR3, as DNA: TGTGCCAGCAGCCGGGGTTTCTCCTACAATGAGCAGTTCTTC.

This rearrangement joins TRBV18 to TRBJ2-7; D gene ambiguous. CDR3 size: 14 residues. V lost 4 bases and J lost 4, with 14 bases in between. Germline assignment: CDR1 KGHSH and CDR2 LQKENI. The CDR3 sequence: CASSLDSFGYEQYF. For the CDR3, the DNA is TGTGCCAGCTCACTTGACTCCTTTGGTTACGAGCAGTACTTC.

The V call is TRBV29-1, the J call TRBJ2-1; 11 bases map to TRBD2. The CDR3 is made up of 14 amino acids. J gave up 8 bases and V 6 bases, and 9 bases lay outside the gene matches. Germline V gives CDR1 SQVTM, CDR2 ANQGSEA. The CDR3 bases are TGCAGCGTGTTACTAGCGGGAGCCGGGGATGAGCAGTTCTTC. Protein product: CSVLLAGAGDEQFF.

V usage is TRBV5-6 and J usage is TRBJ2-3; D not resolved. V lost 0 bases and J 2 bases, leaving 7 bases between the germline ends. Germline assignment: CDR1 SGHDT and CDR2 YYEEEE. There are 14 residues in the CDR3. The CDR3 spells CASSLGLNTDTQYF. The CDR3 coding sequence is TGTGCCAGCAGCTTGGGGCTTAACACAGATACGCAGTATTTT. Drawing the rest from reference TRBV5-6 and TRBJ2-3, the complete variable domain is DAGVTQSPTHLIKTRGQQVTLRCSPKSGHDTVSWYQQALGQGPQFIFQYYEEEERQRGNFPDRFSGHQFPNYSSELNVNALLLGDSALYLCASSLGLNTDTQYFGPGTRLTVL.

The gene calls are TRBV15 and TRBJ1-4, with 11 bases lining up with TRBD1. Germline CDR1 and CDR2: LNHNV and YYDKDF (reference sequence). The CDR3 length is 17 residues. V trimming: 3 bases; J trimming: 6 bases; junction bases outside the gene matches: 9. The CDR3 DNA sequence: TGTGCCACCAGCAGCAGGGACAGGGGGGTCGGGGATGAAAAACTGTTTTTT. It translates to CATSSRDRGVGDEKLFF.

The chain combines TRBV6-5 with TRBJ1-5; tentative D call: TRBD1 (6 bases). V was clipped by 5 bases and J by 1 base, with 12 bases between them. The CDR3 contains 15 residues. The germline V gene has CDR1 MNHEY and CDR2 SVGAGI. CDR3 DNA sequence: TGTGCCAGCAGTCACGACGGGACAAGCAATCAGCCCCAGCATTTT. Residues: CASSHDGTSNQPQHF.

The rearrangement uses TRBV5-1 and TRBJ2-5, with 8 bases matching TRBD2. From germline, CDR1 is SGHRS and CDR2 YFSETQ. V lost 4 bases, J lost 5 bases, and 10 bases stayed unmatched. CDR3 length: 15 residues. CDR3 sequence reads: CASSLTGLAAETQYF. CDR3 bases: TGCGCCAGCAGCCTCACTGGACTAGCAGCTGAGACCCAGTACTTC.

J is TRBJ2-5 and V is TRBV18, with TRBD2 matching 7 bases. Germline V gene sequence: CDR1 KGHSH, CDR2 LQKENI. This CDR3 comprises 14 residues. The trim removed 3 bases at V and 9 bases at J, leaving 10 bases unmatched. The CDR3 sequence is CASSPPPAGGSQYF. The CDR3 DNA follows: TGTGCCAGCTCACCTCCCCCAGCCGGGGGGTCCCAGTACTTC.

This chain connects TRBV7-9 to TRBJ2-7; D is undetermined. The CDR3 runs 11 residues. The V and J ends lost 5 bases and 4 bases respectively, with 6 bases between them. The V gene's germline CDR1 is SEHNR and CDR2 FQNEAQ (reference sequence). For the CDR3, the DNA is TGTGCCAGCAGCCCTTCGTACGAGCAGTACTTC. It encodes CASSPSYEQYF.

The V and J genes are TRBV6-5 and TRBJ1-2; a weak D match, TRBD1 (5 bases). The germline gives CDR1 MNHEY, CDR2 SVGAGI. V was pared by 2 bases and J by 10 bases, with 11 bases between. CDR3 length: 12 residues. The DNA for the CDR3 is TGTGCCAGCAGTTACGGGGGGGTAAACTACACCTTC. It yields the protein CASSYGGVNYTF.

The J gene is TRBJ2-7, the V gene TRBV4-2; 7 nucleotides line up with TRBD2. This CDR3 has 16 amino acids. J gave up 2 bases and V 0 bases, and 7 bases lay outside the gene matches. From germline, CDR1 is LGHNA and CDR2 YNFKEQ. The CDR3 sequence is CASSQDTASGAYEQYF. In DNA, the CDR3 is TGTGCCAGCAGCCAAGATACGGCTAGCGGAGCCTACGAGCAGTACTTC.